The clone carrying this TCR beta chain was picked up a small number of times. Its cognate antigen is unknown. The data originate from a study of T-cell reconstitution after alpha-beta-depleted transplantation in children. The CDR3 is made up of 12 amino acids. Germline-derived CDR1 and CDR2 are KGHSH and LQKENI. V lost 6 bases to trimming and J lost 7 bases, with 12 bases between them. Study-level findings and limits: The study reportedly traced alpha-beta T cells about two months after transplant to several hundred expanded graft clones. High day-60 TCRbeta diversity in some patients came from surviving recipient T cells and thymic progenitors.

As it was prepared, the TCRbeta library received unique molecular identifiers. TCRdb reprocessed the PCR reads via MiXCR and lists one record per CDR3 protein. This table has around 490,000 distinct CDR3 sequences, 9.5% to 12% appearing once. The source was PBMCs, mostly from graft donor cells, collected 180 days after TCRalphabeta/CD19-depleted stem cell transplant. The gene calls are TRBV18 and TRBJ1-1; D perhaps matches TRBD1 (5 bases). The source is a female patient aged 2 to 10 who had a stem cell transplant for aplastic anemia, so the T cells may come from the graft donor. CDR3 bases: TGTGCCAGCTCTGGTGCGGGGGATGAAGCTTTCTTT. It encodes CASSGAGDEAFF. Full variable domain (missing parts from reference TRBV18 and TRBJ1-1): NAGVMQNPRHLVRRRGQEARLRCSPMKGHSHVYWYRQLPEEGLKFMVYLQKENIIDESGMPKERFSAEFPKEGPSILRIQQVVRGDSAAYFCASSGAGDEAFFGQGTRLTVV.